The present T cell receptor beta chain was sequenced within a study of T cells expressing NK-cell markers. From its re-call of the 5' RACE reads, TCRdb lists each CDR3 protein once, without DNA. The repertoire table contains roughly 420,000 distinct CDR3 sequences. This CDR3 has 14 residues. Germline CDR1 and CDR2: SGHRS and YFSETQ. The TCR comes from a woman aged 18 to 75 in good health. The gene calls are TRBV5-1 and TRBJ1-6; TCRdb's D call of TRBD1 is untestable without DNA. The sample consisted of blood T cells: a sorted CD56 or NKG2C T cell subset, CD4+ or CD8+ T cells, or bulk PBMC T cells (not recorded which). CDR3: CASSLYGGNSPLHF.